Reported below is one T cell receptor (beta chain). This clone came up once. Its antigen remains unidentified. No much larger clonotype is one base removed from it; base qualities were not supplied. CDR1 and CDR2, per the germline V gene, are MNHNS and SASEGT. V loses 7 bases, J loses 1 base, and the germline ends lie 14 bases apart. The CDR3 numbers 14 residues from cysteine through phenylalanine. Only the CDR3 region is kept as DNA, spanning 42 bases read in frame from base 1. This record comes from a study of radiation and T cells in renal cell carcinoma (dated by TCRdb to about 2020). General notes on the study: A total of 50 to 60 samples underwent TCR beta sequencing, made up of about 26 tumors and around 27 peripheral blood samples. A total of about 4 million unique CDR3 nucleotide sequences, encoding more than 2 million unique CDR3 amino acid sequences, were found across all 50 or so samples. The last blood draw occurred 4 weeks after radiation, at the same time as nephrectomy. What the work shows at the level of the full study, not this receptor alone: Because pretreatment tumor biopsies were not available, the baseline intratumoral presence of clonotypes could not be determined. Top tumor clonotypes rose in blood from baseline to 2 weeks post-radiation, then contracted by 4 weeks, suggesting transient expansion of tumor-resident clones. Dynamics of the blood repertoire were not tracked past 4 weeks after treatment. Because the trial had a single-armed design, the trial could not examine how radiation dose or scheduling affected the TCR repertoire.

The time point label corresponds to: blood 4 weeks post-SBRT, at nephrectomy. The meaning of the sample's treatment or condition label: 15 Gy SBRT to primary tumor, nephrectomy 4 weeks later. The samples were drawn from a clinical trial, where primary renal cell carcinomas were treated with 15 Gy of stereotactic body radiation therapy and then removed by nephrectomy 4 weeks afterward. To track tumor-enriched clonotypes, serial peripheral blood was sampled from radiation-treated patients at baseline and at 2 weeks and 4 weeks after SBRT. Every patient had renal cell carcinoma of clear cell pathology. The QIAamp DNA Blood Mini Kit (Qiagen) was used to prepare genomic DNA for TCR sequencing. Samples were included in the analyses only if all quality control checks were passed. The immunoSEQ kit was used, according to the manufacturer's recommendations, to generate TCR beta libraries from genomic DNA. To prepare the libraries, a first multiplex PCR with proprietary primers was run, followed by a second PCR that added unique barcodes, and a bead cleanup was done after each round. A kit-provided positive control reaction and a negative control reaction were included in every sample batch. The final libraries were assessed on an Agilent 4200 TapeStation D1000 ScreenTape, pooled by volume, and quantified by qPCR. An Illumina NextSeq500 fitted with a MidOutput 150-cycle cartridge performed the sequencing, running 156 Read1 cycles and 15 Index1 cycles with the kit's custom primers. The pooled library was loaded at around 1.1 pM with an approximately 20% PhiX control spike-in. In the authors' own workflow: Vendor-processed data were analyzed in R, with a clonotype defined as all T cells sharing the same CDR3 nucleotide sequence. For clone abundance analyses, frequencies were normalized to the 10,000 most abundant clones per sample. Before analysis, public T cell clones were removed, and these numbered fewer than six per sample on average. Tumor-enriched clonotypes and baseline blood-enriched clonotypes were defined as those with an abundance difference of at least 32-fold between compartments. A beta-binomial differential abundance model was used to identify clonotypes that were expanded or contracted between blood time points. Tumor-blood repertoire similarity was measured with the Baroni-Urbani and Buser coefficient, and group comparisons used two-tailed Wilcoxon tests in R. This is the immuneACCESS table as TCRdb keeps it, with only in-frame sequences that have V and J called. A part of the clones is gone; compared with another copy, unresolved V genes explain less than half, and the rest is unexplained. Clone size and the V and J calls come from that table; the DNA yielded D and trimming. The sample has approximately 86,000 clones on record, around four fifths of them singletons. The biggest ten clones account for 9.4% of the sample.

The rearranged segments are TRBV6-1 and TRBJ2-7; TRBD1 is a weak D gene call, 6 bases matching. The sample here was blood, taken from a patient whose treatment included radiotherapy and nephrectomy. This receptor was taken from a man in his fifties with renal cell carcinoma. CDR3 region: CASTLLRGSYEQYF. The DNA sequence reads TGTGCCAGCACCCTCCTAAGGGGGTCCTACGAGCAGTACTTC.